This entry lists 23 T cell receptor beta chains sequenced from one sample in a study of identical twins. Via MiXCR, TCRdb re-called the 5' RACE reads, giving one row per CDR3 protein. The table records about 1.7 million distinct CDR3 sequences, about 31% of them present only once. Source material: cord blood. Source of these receptors: a newborn girl in good health.

The genes are TRBV27 and TRBJ1-2; weak D call: TRBD1 (6 bases). CDR1 is MNHEY and CDR2 is SMNVEV in the germline V gene (reference sequence). This CDR3 comprises 14 residues. V was cut by 3 bases and J by 4 bases, with 12 bases left in between. CDR3 DNA: TGTGCCAGCAGTTTGGCTCGGGACACCTATGGCTACACCTTC. It codes for CASSLARDTYGYTF.

In DNA form, the CDR3 reads TGTGCCCGGACTAGCGGAAACAATGAGCAGTTCTTC. Its translation: CARTSGNNEQFF. This chain links TRBV30 with TRBJ2-1; 10 bases are a match to TRBD2. There are 12 residues in the CDR3. CDR1 and CDR2 from the germline V gene are GTSNPN and SVGIG (reference sequence). Losses at the gene ends were 8 bases for V and 5 bases for J; bases not matched to a gene: 3.

At least ten counts were recorded for this clonotype. The V and J genes are TRBV25-1 and TRBJ2-3; D not resolved. The V and J ends lost 9 bases and 6 bases respectively, with 10 bases between them. Germline V gives CDR1 MGHDK, CDR2 SYGVNS. CDR3 size: 11 residues. The CDR3 DNA is TGTGCCAGTAGTACCCCGGATACGCAGTATTTT. Amino acids: CASSTPDTQYF.

This clonotype was seen a handful of times. The chain recombines TRBV5-1 with TRBJ2-5, with D tentatively TRBD2 (6 bases). Trimming cost V 5 bases and J 1 base, with 12 bases left between them. CDR3 length equals 14 residues. Germline values: CDR1 SGHRS, CDR2 YFSETQ. The CDR3 loop reads CASRPGTRQETQYF. The CDR3 DNA reads TGCGCCAGCAGACCCGGGACTCGCCAAGAGACCCAGTACTTC.

This clonotype was detected many times. J is TRBJ1-2 and V is TRBV28, with D unclear. The germline V and J ends were trimmed by 4 bases and 1 base, with 7 bases remaining between them. This CDR3 region has 13 residues. Germline CDR1 reads MDHEN; CDR2 reads SYDVKM. The CDR3 region is CASSSPNNYGYTF. CDR3 DNA: TGTGCCAGCAGTTCCCCCAATAACTATGGCTACACCTTC.

The chain carries TRBV12-3 or TRBV12-4 and TRBJ2-1; 9 positions match TRBD1. Trimming removed 2 bases from V and 9 bases from J; junction bases left unmatched: 5. The CDR3 is 14 amino acids. The chain's CDR3 is CASSLHRGQGEQFF. The DNA of the CDR3 is TGTGCCAGCAGTTTACACAGGGGGCAGGGTGAGCAGTTCTTC.

The gene calls are TRBV20-1 and TRBJ1-2; 7 bases align to TRBD1. Looked up from germline, CDR1 is DFQATT and CDR2 is SNEGSKA (reference sequence). The CDR3 is made up of 14 amino acids. J was trimmed by 8 bases and V by 6 bases; bases with no gene match: 15. CDR3 DNA sequence: TGCAGTGCCCGATTCGAGACAGGGTATCGGGGCTACACCTTC. This codes for CSARFETGYRGYTF.

The chain is built from TRBV3-1 and TRBJ2-7, with TRBD2 identical over 12 bases. Germline V gene lookup returns CDR1 LGHDT and CDR2 YNNKEL (reference sequence). The CDR3 covers 17 residues. Trimming at V came to 4 bases and at J to 1 base, leaving 8 bases not matched to a gene. The CDR3 bases are TGTGCCAGCAGCCGCATACCGGGACTAGCGGGTTCCTACGAGCAGTACTTC. Its translation is CASSRIPGLAGSYEQYF.

The sample holds many counts of this clonotype. At one of its ends the junction is not consistent with the germline gene, which may arise from a read error. The rearrangement links TRBV5-1 to TRBJ2-1; 13 bases agree with TRBD2. The CDR3 covers 15 residues. CDR1 SGHRS and CDR2 YFSETQ come from the germline V gene. CDR3 protein: CASSLLAGGNNEQFF. CDR3 DNA: TGTGCCAGCAGTTTACTAGCGGGAGGGAACAATGAGCAGTTCTTC.

This clonotype was recorded once. This chain uses TRBV15 with TRBJ2-1; 9 nucleotides line up with TRBD2. Losses at the gene ends were 1 base for V and 8 bases for J; bases not matched to a gene: 3. Per the germline V gene, CDR1 is LNHNV and CDR2 is YYDKDF (reference sequence). The CDR3 totals 14 residues. The CDR3 DNA follows: TGTGCCACCAGCAGAGGTGTAGCGGGAGATGAGCAGTTCTTC. Translating it yields CATSRGVAGDEQFF.

This chain connects TRBV5-1 to TRBJ2-5; 10 positions agree with TRBD2. The germline V gene has CDR1 SGHRS and CDR2 YFSETQ. The ends lost 3 bases at V and 2 bases at J; junction bases unmatched: 4. This CDR3 has 15 amino acids. In DNA form, the CDR3 reads TGCGCCAGCAGCTCTCTAGCGGGAGCGCAAGAGACCCAGTACTTC. Its protein product is CASSSLAGAQETQYF.

This chain connects TRBV7-9 to TRBJ1-2; TRBD1 aligns across 9 bases. CDR3 length: 15 amino acids. Germline CDR1 SEHNR, CDR2 FQNEAQ (reference sequence). V gave up 3 bases and J gave up 3 bases; unmatched junction bases: 5. CDR3 residues: CASSFQDRGHYGYTF. CDR3 DNA sequence: TGTGCCAGCAGCTTCCAGGACAGGGGTCACTATGGCTACACCTTC. Complete variable domain (other parts from reference TRBV7-9 and TRBJ1-2): DTGVSQNPRHKITKRGQNVTFRCDPISEHNRLYWYRQTLGQGPEFLTYFQNEAQLEKSRLLSDRFSAERPKGSFSTLEIQRTEQGDSAMYLCASSFQDRGHYGYTFGSGTRLTVV.

This clonotype came up a few times. The chain joins TRBV27 to TRBJ1-4, with no clear D. This CDR3 is built from 16 residues. CDR1 MNHEY and CDR2 SMNVEV come from the germline V gene (reference sequence). Between the trimmed V and J ends, which lost 2 bases and 8 bases, there was a span of 18 bases. In DNA, the CDR3 is TGTGCCAGCAGTTTAAGCCCGGTTGCTTCAAGGGAAAAACTGTTTTTT. Its protein product is CASSLSPVASREKLFF.

V usage is TRBV10-3 and J usage is TRBJ2-1; 10 bases agree with TRBD2. CDR3 length: 18 amino acids. Germline V lookup: CDR1 ENHRY, CDR2 SYGVKD. Germline trimming cut 0 bases from V and 2 bases from J; bases unmatched to any gene: 7. The CDR3 sequence is CAISESRSGRAAYNEQFF. CDR3 DNA sequence: TGTGCCATCAGTGAGTCGAGAAGCGGGAGGGCGGCCTACAATGAGCAGTTCTTC.

This chain uses TRBV5-6 with TRBJ2-4; weak D call: TRBD2 (5 bases). The last part of the DNA fits TRBJ2-7 better; the J call may be wrong. In germline, CDR1 is SGHDT, CDR2 YYEEEE. This CDR3 is 14 amino acids long. The CDR3 region is CASRPFDYSYEQYF. The CDR3 DNA follows: TGTGCCAGCAGACCTTTCGACTACTCTTACGAGCAGTACTTC.

The J gene is TRBJ1-5, the V gene TRBV27, with D uncertain. CDR3 size: 15 residues. V gave up 4 bases and J gave up 0 bases, with 10 bases separating them. The germline V gene has CDR1 MNHEY and CDR2 SMNVEV (reference sequence). In nucleotides, the CDR3 is TGTGCCAGCAGTTCCAGCAGCTATAGCAATCAGCCCCAGCATTTT. The encoded protein is CASSSSSYSNQPQHF.

The V and J genes are TRBV15 and TRBJ2-1, with TRBD1 matching over 10 bases. The CDR3 covers 16 residues. V dropped 0 bases and J dropped 4; count of bases not matched to a gene: 3. The germline gives CDR1 LNHNV, CDR2 YYDKDF (reference sequence). CDR3 coding DNA: TGTGCCACCAGCAGAGATTTGGGACAGGGGTACAATGAGCAGTTCTTC. Translated, it gives CATSRDLGQGYNEQFF.

CDR3 sequence: CSAKGQGGYTF. For the CDR3, the DNA is TGCAGTGCTAAGGGACAGGGAGGCTACACCTTC. The chain has TRBV20-1 and TRBJ1-2; 9 nucleotides agree with TRBD1. The V gene's germline CDR1 is DFQATT and CDR2 SNEGSKA (reference sequence). Unmatched junction bases numbered 2, after V lost 4 bases and J lost 8 bases. This CDR3 comprises 11 residues.

This clonotype was counted a few times. The rearrangement links TRBV24-1 to TRBJ1-2; 9 bases are shared with TRBD1. The germline V gene encodes CDR1 KGHDR and CDR2 SFDVKD. This CDR3 region has 12 residues. The trim removed 5 bases at V and 8 bases at J, leaving 2 bases unmatched. The CDR3 sequence is CATSGTGGGYTF. As DNA, the CDR3 is TGTGCCACCAGTGGTACAGGGGGCGGCTACACCTTC.

This clonotype has a count of ten or more. The chain carries TRBV28 and TRBJ2-1, with 9 bases fitting TRBD2. CDR3 length: 17 amino acids. Germline V gene data show CDR1 as MDHEN and CDR2 as SYDVKM. V shed 5 bases and J 3 bases; nucleotides not matched to a gene: 11. CDR3 residues: CASSPGGLAGFYNEQFF. The CDR3 DNA follows: TGTGCCAGCAGTCCCGGAGGTCTAGCGGGATTCTACAATGAGCAGTTCTTC.

The chain is built from TRBV5-1 and TRBJ2-7; 11 positions match TRBD2. The J call may be wrong; the DNA end is better matched by TRBJ2-4. Looked up from germline, CDR1 is SGHRS and CDR2 is YFSETQ. This CDR3 has 13 amino acids. The CDR3 is CASSLTSGGIQYF. CDR3 in DNA: TGCGCCAGCAGCTTGACTAGCGGGGGCATTCAGTACTTC.

This clonotype was seen a handful of times. The chain combines TRBV20-1 with TRBJ2-7; 8 nucleotides align to TRBD2. This CDR3 region has 18 residues. CDR1 and CDR2 (germline): DFQATT, SNEGSKA (reference sequence). V trimming: 1 base; J trimming: 1 base; junction bases outside the gene matches: 15. The CDR3 loop is CSARVRPRLAGLSYEQYF. CDR3 nucleotide sequence: TGCAGTGCTAGAGTGCGGCCCCGTCTAGCGGGCCTTTCCTACGAGCAGTACTTC.

This clonotype was counted a single time. Its ends do not fully match the called genes, so a read error is possible. This chain joins TRBV5-1 and TRBJ2-3, with 8 bases that match TRBD1. Germline V gives CDR1 SGHRS, CDR2 YFSETQ. The CDR3 length is 13 residues. CDR3 nucleotides: TGCGCCGGCAGCCCGGACAGGGAAGGTACGCAGTATTTT. It translates to CAGSPDREGTQYF.